The next 8 T cell receptor beta chains were all read from a single sample in a study of Graves' ophthalmopathy and Graves' hyperthyroidism. The authors amplified TCR beta CDR3 regions from RNA transcripts. An opening RT-PCR round employed HTBI primers and preceded a second-round multiplex PCR. TCRdb re-analysed the multiplex PCR reads in MiXCR, keeping a single row per CDR3 protein. The data hold about 740,000 distinct CDR3 sequences, with approximately 40% observed a single time. The sample taken for sequencing was peripheral blood. The receptors derive from an adult man with Graves' ophthalmopathy.

The CDR3: CASSYSGQFYGYTF. Here the CDR3 DNA reads TGTGCCAGCAGTTACTCCGGACAGTTTTATGGCTACACCTTC. The rearrangement uses TRBV2 and TRBJ1-2, with D possibly TRBD1 on 6 matching bases. Germline assignment: CDR1 SNHLY and CDR2 FYNNEI. CDR3 length: 14 amino acids. Trimming stripped 5 bases from V and 5 bases from J, with 15 bases between. The whole variable domain, remainder taken from reference TRBV2 and TRBJ1-2, is EPEVTQTPSHQVTQMGQEVILRCVPISNHLYFYWYRQILGQKVEFLVSFYNNEISEKSEIFDDQFSVERPDGSNFTLKIRSTKLEDSAMYFCASSYSGQFYGYTFGSGTRLTVV.

The chain is built from TRBV10-2 and TRBJ1-6; 8 bases are a match to TRBD1. J gave up 19 bases and V 3 bases, and 17 bases lay outside the gene matches. The germline V gene has CDR1 WSHSY and CDR2 SAAADI. This CDR3 contains 15 residues. CDR3 loop: CASSETGGREVTPHF. CDR3 coding DNA: TGCGCCAGCAGTGAAACAGGGGGGCGCGAGGTCACCCCTCACTTT.

This clonotype has ten or more counts. The V and J genes are TRBV7-2 and TRBJ1-3; D call uncertain. There are 13 residues in the CDR3. Germline V CDR1 and CDR2: SGHTA, FQGNSA. Trimming cost V 0 bases and J 8 bases, with 8 bases left between them. The CDR3 nucleotides read TGTGCCAGCAGCTTAGCCTCGGAATACACCATATATTTT. Translating gives CASSLASEYTIYF.

Turning to this clonotype: A much larger clone lies one base from this, so it may be a read error. The CDR3 here is CASRPYRGSNEKLFF. CDR3 DNA: TGTGCCAGCAGACCTTACAGGGGATCTAATGAAAAACTGTTTTTT. The V and J genes are TRBV7-2 and TRBJ1-4, with 7 bases fitting TRBD1. Germline V gives CDR1 SGHTA, CDR2 FQGNSA. J gave up 3 bases and V 6 bases, and 7 bases lay outside the gene matches. CDR3 length equals 15 residues.

This clonotype was counted a single time. The chain recombines TRBV29-1 with TRBJ2-2, with TRBD1 identical over 9 bases. The germline CDR1 and CDR2 sequences are SQVTM and ANQGSEA. The V segment lost 6 bases and the J segment 6 bases; nucleotides outside the gene matches: 8. The CDR3 runs 14 residues. The CDR3, as DNA: TGCAGCGTGGGTCTACAGGGGGCGGCCGGGGAGCTGTTTTTT. It codes for CSVGLQGAAGELFF.

This clonotype showed up just a few times. The chain uses TRBV5-1 and TRBJ1-1; tentatively, D is TRBD1 (5 bases). CDR3 length equals 16 residues. CDR1 is SGHRS, CDR2 YFSETQ, per germline. Trimming took off 0 bases at V and 2 bases at J, with 14 bases between the two ends. The CDR3 DNA reads TGCGCCAGCAGCTTGGGGTATAGGGGCGGTAACACTGAAGCTTTCTTT. This sequence encodes CASSLGYRGGNTEAFF.

The sample holds many counts of this clonotype. The rearrangement links TRBV29-1 to TRBJ1-3; D might be TRBD1 (6 bases). This CDR3 region has 14 residues. V was clipped by 5 bases and J by 2 bases, with 13 bases between them. The germline gives CDR1 SQVTM, CDR2 ANQGSEA. CDR3 in DNA: TGCAGCGTTAAAAGGCCAGGGGCTGGAAACACCATATATTTT. This translates into CSVKRPGAGNTIYF.

Turning to this clonotype: A junction end diverges from the germline sequence, so it may reflect a read error. The chain is built from TRBV15 and TRBJ2-7; the D gene is possibly TRBD2 (5 bases). CDR3 length equals 16 residues. Germline CDR1 is LNHNV and CDR2 is YYDKDF (reference sequence). CDR3 loop: CANSLNGARASGEQYF. The CDR3 DNA follows: TGCGCCAACAGCCTCAATGGCGCGAGGGCCTCCGGGGAGCAGTACTTC.